This entry lists 6 T cell receptor beta chains sequenced from one sample in a study of tumor-infiltrating lymphocytes in primary liver carcinoma. The template, around 540 ng total RNA, yielded TCR beta cDNA made with a constant-region primer. Construction of TCR beta libraries relied on three successive nested multiplex PCR rounds employing slightly modified ARM-PCR. Each of the first two PCR rounds ran around 10 cycles with TRBV1-TRBV30 forward and C-beta reverse primers. TCRdb called the multiplex PCR reads again in MiXCR, with one record for every CDR3 protein. The sample records 120,000 or so distinct CDR3 sequences, 65% being singletons. Co-extracted RNA and DNA came from approximately 20-30 mg of unsorted bulk tissue. The sequencing input was liver tumor tissue from sampling region 1. Subset meaning: tumor region T1, superior pole. The receptors here all came from an older woman with primary liver carcinoma and hepatitis B virus infection.

This clonotype turned up a few times. This chain uses TRBV30 with TRBJ2-1; unclear D gene. This CDR3 has 14 amino acids. V lost 0 bases and J 2 bases, leaving 8 bases between the germline ends. The germline V gene has CDR1 GTSNPN and CDR2 SVGIG (reference sequence). The CDR3 region has the DNA TGTGCCTGGAGTGTAGGGTCAACCTACAATGAGCAGTTCTTC. It specifies CAWSVGSTYNEQFF.

Concerning this clonotype: The junction departs from germline at one end; a sequencing error may be responsible. The rearrangement joins TRBV11-1 to TRBJ2-2; D uncertain. The CDR3 covers 17 residues. Germline-derived CDR1 and CDR2 are SGHAT and FQDESV (reference sequence). The CDR3 DNA reads TGTGCCAGCAGCCTATTTGCCATTGGAGCGAACGCCGGGGAGCTGTTTTTT. Translated, it gives CASSLFAIGANAGELFF.

In the case of this clonotype: A junction end diverges from the germline sequence, so it may reflect a read error. This chain uses TRBV11-2 with TRBJ2-7; TRBD1 agrees at 7 bases. Germline V gives CDR1 SGHAT, CDR2 FQNNGV. The CDR3 is made up of 15 amino acids. DNA of the CDR3: TGCGACAGCAGCGACCACGACAGGGACGACTACGAGCAGTACTTC. This sequence encodes CDSSDHDRDDYEQYF. The full variable domain, with the rest looked up from reference TRBV11-2 and TRBJ2-7, is EAGVAQSPRYKIIEKRQSVAFWCNPISGHATLYWYQQILGQGPKLLIQFQNNGVVDDSQLPKDRFSAERLKGVDSTLKIQPAKLEDSAVYLCDSSDHDRDDYEQYFGPGTRLTVT.

This clonotype was counted between two and nine times. DNA of the CDR3: TGTGCCAGCAGCTCACTGCGGGGCAGCGGGGCCTACGAGCAGTACTTC. It is translated as CASSSLRGSGAYEQYF. The chain employs TRBV7-9 and TRBJ2-7, with TRBD2 matching over 7 bases. Germline V lookup: CDR1 SEHNR, CDR2 FQNEAQ (reference sequence). The V segment lost 4 bases and the J segment 2 bases; nucleotides outside the gene matches: 11. The CDR3 loop spans 16 amino acids.

The chain joins TRBV11-2 to TRBJ2-3; D is tentatively TRBD1 or TRBD2 (5 bases each). This CDR3 contains 16 residues. The germline V gene encodes CDR1 SGHAT and CDR2 FQNNGV. The germline V and J ends were trimmed by 8 bases and 3 bases, with 21 bases remaining between them. The DNA for the CDR3 is TGTGCCAGCTTCTTGTTTGGGGGTTCGGGGACAGATACGCAGTATTTT. Amino acid sequence: CASFLFGGSGTDTQYF.

The gene calls are TRBV19 and TRBJ1-1; 7 bases match TRBD1. This CDR3 spans 14 amino acids. Germline V gene lookup returns CDR1 LNHDA and CDR2 SQIVND (reference sequence). Trimming removed 6 bases from V and 8 bases from J; junction bases left unmatched: 12. For the CDR3, the DNA is TGTGCCAGTAGGAGGGGGCGGATGGCCACAGAAGCTTTCTTT. It specifies CASRRGRMATEAFF.